This T cell receptor beta chain was found in a study of CD8+ T cells in alopecia areata. Whole-study context: Patients in the treated group were given tofacitinib by mouth, 5 to 10 mg twice a day.

TCR sequencing used cDNA made by reverse transcription of extracted RNA. Sequenced by immunoSEQ multiplex PCR; TCRdb stores in-frame clones only, minus some. Of 110,000 to 150,000 clones in the sample, about 47% were seen once. Only a few counts were recorded for this clone. Its target is unknown. This sample includes further DNA sequences coding for the same CDR3. Lesional scalp punch biopsies and peripheral blood came from alopecia areata patients. Whole-study results and caveats: Lesional scalp, especially alopecia totalis/universalis, showed higher clonality than normal scalp.

This sequence was found in a human donor with alopecia areata. The specimen was CD4+ T cells sorted from blood, collected at week 0.

The CDR3 sequence is CAWSGEGEQYF. In DNA, the CDR3 is TGTGCCTGGAGTGGGGAGGGCGAGCAGTACTTC. V is TRBV30 and J is TRBJ2-7; 7 bases line up with TRBD2. The CDR3 consists of 11 residues. Germline V gene sequence: CDR1 GTSNPN, CDR2 SVGIG (reference sequence). J was trimmed by 6 bases and V by 1 base; bases with no gene match: 0.